The clone carrying this T cell receptor beta chain was observed a handful of times. What it recognizes is unknown. Expressed TCRB transcripts got sequenced, as all isolated RNA was reverse transcribed. Method: immunoSEQ multiplex PCR; TCRdb's copy keeps in-frame clones and lacks some. The sample holds about 360,000 clones, over 9.5% seen once. Donors contributed one heparinised blood draw apiece, averaging roughly 100 mL. Purity above 95% was achieved in all sorted populations. This entry is derived from a study of beta chain features in type 1 diabetes. Study at large: Cell yields, gender and age were similar in healthy donors and patients. Study conclusions and caveats: PCR could preferentially amplify shorter templates, alike in patients and controls.

This CDR3 is built from 17 residues. Per the germline V gene, CDR1 is SGHAT and CDR2 is FQNNGV. J gave up 7 bases and V 0 bases, and 5 bases lay outside the gene matches. The chain has TRBV11-2 and TRBJ2-1; TRBD2 matches at 14 bases. The clonotype originates from a man between 18 and 35 years old in good health. Sequencing was carried out using naive CD4+ T cells from blood. The CDR3 loop is CASSLDWGTSGRNEQFF. Written as DNA, the CDR3 is TGTGCCAGCAGCTTAGATTGGGGGACTAGCGGGAGAAATGAGCAGTTCTTC.